This T cell receptor (beta chain) was captured in a study of control samples from healthy donors and cancer patients. Germline V gene lookup returns CDR1 SGHTA and CDR2 FQGNSA. After removal of 3 bases from V and 2 bases from J, the junction contained 1 base not matched to a gene. The CDR3 totals 15 residues. The assay was immunoSEQ multiplex PCR, and TCRdb's table has in-frame clones only and misses some. The table shows over 60,000 clones, with roughly 85% occurring only once. The V call is TRBV7-2, the J call TRBJ2-3, with 11 bases matching TRBD1. Sequencing was carried out using blood. This TCR came from a man between 35 and 55 years old in good health. The CDR3 nucleotides are TGTGCCAGCAGCTTGGACAGGGGGCCCACAGATACGCAGTATTTT. Protein: CASSLDRGPTDTQYF.